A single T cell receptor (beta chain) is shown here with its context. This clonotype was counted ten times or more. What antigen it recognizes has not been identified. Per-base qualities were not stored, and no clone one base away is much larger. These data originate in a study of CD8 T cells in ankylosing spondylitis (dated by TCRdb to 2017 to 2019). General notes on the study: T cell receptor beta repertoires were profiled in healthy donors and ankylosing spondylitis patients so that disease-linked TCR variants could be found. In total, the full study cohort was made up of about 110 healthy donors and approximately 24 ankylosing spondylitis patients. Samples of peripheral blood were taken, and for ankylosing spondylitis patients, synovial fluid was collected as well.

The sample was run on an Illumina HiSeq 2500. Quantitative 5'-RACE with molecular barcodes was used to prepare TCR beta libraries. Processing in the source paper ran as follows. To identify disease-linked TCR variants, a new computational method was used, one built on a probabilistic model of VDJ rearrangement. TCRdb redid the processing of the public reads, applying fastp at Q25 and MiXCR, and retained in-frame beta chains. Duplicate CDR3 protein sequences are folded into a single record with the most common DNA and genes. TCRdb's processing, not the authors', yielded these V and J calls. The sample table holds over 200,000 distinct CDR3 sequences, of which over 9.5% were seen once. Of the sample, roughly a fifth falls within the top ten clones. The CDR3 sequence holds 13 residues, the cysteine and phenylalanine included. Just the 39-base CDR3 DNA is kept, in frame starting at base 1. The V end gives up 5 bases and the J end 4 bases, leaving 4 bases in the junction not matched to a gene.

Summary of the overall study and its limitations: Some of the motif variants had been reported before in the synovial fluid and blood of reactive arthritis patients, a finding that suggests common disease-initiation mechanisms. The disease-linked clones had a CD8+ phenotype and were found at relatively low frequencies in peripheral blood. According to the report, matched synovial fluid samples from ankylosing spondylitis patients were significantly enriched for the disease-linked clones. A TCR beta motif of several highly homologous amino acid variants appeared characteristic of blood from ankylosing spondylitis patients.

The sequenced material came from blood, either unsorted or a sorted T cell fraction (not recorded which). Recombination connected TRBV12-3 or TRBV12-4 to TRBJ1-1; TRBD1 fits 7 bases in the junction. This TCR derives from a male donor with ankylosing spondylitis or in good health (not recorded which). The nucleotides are TGTGCCAGCAGTCCTACAGGGGTCACTGAAGCTTTCTTT. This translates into CASSPTGVTEAFF.